The source of this T cell receptor beta chain is a study of T-cell memory formation after mild COVID-19. The V gene lost 0 bases and the J gene lost 3 bases, with 14 bases spanning the gap. In germline, CDR1 is MGHRA, CDR2 YSYEKL. This CDR3 is 16 amino acids long. This clonotype was observed a handful of times. Its antigen is currently unknown. Study-wide results and caveats: Among clones contracting day 15 to 85, CD4/CD8 was balanced, whereas later expanders leaned CD4+.

TCRdb called the 5' RACE reads again in MiXCR, with one record for every CDR3 protein. Altogether fewer than 600,000 distinct CDR3 sequences are present, approximately 21% being singletons, with the ten largest covering about 8.2%. This chain joins TRBV4-1 and TRBJ1-1; D gene unclear. The source material was PBMCs or a T cell subset sorted from them (not recorded which). This TCR was sampled from an adult woman who had mild COVID-19 (a few samples of this study predate the infection). Cell type and time point are not known. This chain's CDR3 is CASSQDGEVADTEAFF. The DNA of the CDR3 is TGCGCCAGCAGCCAAGATGGAGAGGTCGCCGACACTGAAGCTTTCTTT.